Presented here are 16 T cell receptor beta chains from one specimen sequenced in a study of T cell repertoires in cytomegalovirus infection. Their antigens are not known. MiXCR, applied by TCRdb to the reads, yields one record per CDR3 protein. The sample has around 130,000 distinct CDR3 sequences; more than 20% are singletons. Sequenced input: PBMCs, sequenced either directly or after in vitro stimulation (not recorded which). These receptor sequences come from a human donor in good health (CMV status not recorded). Some clones in this sample may be carry-over from other donors' samples.

The sample holds a few counts of this clonotype. The chain combines TRBV28 with TRBJ2-7; D may be TRBD2 (5 bases). V was clipped by 3 bases and J by 0 bases, with 27 bases between them. Germline assignment: CDR1 MDHEN and CDR2 SYDVKM. The CDR3 has 20 residues. CDR3 residues: CASSFPGLFISGKSSYEQYF. In nucleotides, the CDR3 is TGTGCCAGCAGTTTCCCCGGATTATTTATATCGGGGAAAAGCTCCTACGAGCAGTACTTC. Variable domain in full (rest from reference TRBV28 and TRBJ2-7): DVKVTQSSRYLVKRTGEKVFLECVQDMDHENMFWYRQDPGLGLRLIYFSYDVKMKEKGDIPEGYSVSREKKERFSLILESASTNQTSMYLCASSFPGLFISGKSSYEQYFGPGTRLTVT.

By share, this clonotype ranks as medium-sized. The chain employs TRBV6-1 and TRBJ1-2, with D maybe TRBD1 (5 bases). CDR1 MNHNS and CDR2 SASEGT come from the germline V gene. This CDR3 comprises 15 residues. V shed 6 bases and J shed 8 bases, with 22 bases lying between them. Written as DNA, the CDR3 is TGTGCCAGCAGCCGCCTTGGGGGGTACGAGGGGGGCTACACCTTC. Translation: CASSRLGGYEGGYTF.

The chain is built from TRBV5-1 and TRBJ2-2, with a possible D match to TRBD1 (6 bases). This CDR3 is built from 15 residues. Germline V lookup: CDR1 SGHRS, CDR2 YFSETQ. Trimming cost V 4 bases and J 4 bases, with 14 bases left between them. This CDR3 reads CASSPNTGSTGELFF. CDR3 bases: TGCGCCAGCAGCCCAAATACAGGGAGCACCGGGGAGCTGTTTTTT.

V gene TRBV9 combines with J gene TRBJ1-1; the D gene is possibly TRBD1 (5 bases). The V and J ends lost 2 bases and 8 bases respectively, with 13 bases between them. Germline V gives CDR1 SGDLS, CDR2 YYNGEE. This CDR3 spans 13 amino acids. CDR3 protein: CASSVGPGREAFF. CDR3 sequence (DNA): TGTGCCAGCAGCGTGGGACCGGGGCGAGAAGCTTTCTTT.

The V gene is TRBV5-4, the J gene TRBJ2-5; no firm D call. The CDR3 contains 13 residues. Trimming took off 0 bases at V and 3 bases at J, with 6 bases between the two ends. CDR1 and CDR2 from the germline V gene are SGHNT and YYREEE (reference sequence). Here the CDR3 reads CASSLAPEETQYF. CDR3 sequence (DNA): TGTGCCAGCAGCTTGGCTCCAGAAGAGACCCAGTACTTC.

Points on this clonotype: Germline is not matched at one junction end, which may reflect a read error. CDR3 bases: TGTGCCAGCAGCCAAGATCTACTCTCGGTTGGAGAGCAGTACTTC. As protein: CASSQDLLSVGEQYF. The chain combines TRBV4-1 with TRBJ2-7; D uncertain. The CDR3 contains 15 residues. Germline V gene sequence: CDR1 MGHRA, CDR2 YSYEKL.

This clonotype came up many times. The rearrangement uses TRBV29-1 and TRBJ2-1, with D possibly matching TRBD2 (5 bases). V shed 6 bases and J shed 4 bases, with 13 bases lying between them. The CDR3 loop spans 13 amino acids. CDR1 SQVTM and CDR2 ANQGSEA come from the germline V gene. The CDR3 coding sequence is TGCAGCGTCCAAGGAGGTGCGTACAATGAGCAGTTCTTC. This translates into CSVQGGAYNEQFF.

The V gene is TRBV6-2 or TRBV6-3, the J gene TRBJ2-2, with 12 bases that match TRBD1. After removal of 4 bases from V and 6 bases from J, the junction contained 9 bases not matched to a gene. The germline V gene has CDR1 MNHEY and CDR2 SVGEGT. This CDR3 region has 17 residues. The CDR3 region is CASSWAPGQGASGELFF. The DNA for the CDR3 is TGTGCCAGCAGTTGGGCGCCGGGACAGGGGGCGTCCGGGGAGCTGTTTTTT.

The chain has TRBV20-1 and TRBJ2-1, with 10 bases fitting TRBD2. The J segment lost 8 bases and the V segment lost 1 base, leaving 2 bases of the junction unmatched. From germline, CDR1 is DFQATT and CDR2 SNEGSKA (reference sequence). This CDR3 has 13 residues. This CDR3 reads CSARGLAGDEQFF. The CDR3 DNA is TGCAGTGCTAGAGGGCTAGCGGGAGATGAGCAGTTCTTC.

Note on this clonotype: The junction does not match germline at one end; this may be a read error. V gene TRBV15 combines with J gene TRBJ1-1, with TRBD1 matching over 7 bases. This CDR3 has 17 residues. Germline assignment: CDR1 LNHNV and CDR2 YYDKDF (reference sequence). CDR3 region: CPTSSQGGGYKNTEAFF. The CDR3 bases are TGTCCCACCAGCAGCCAGGGGGGAGGGTATAAGAACACTGAAGCTTTCTTT.

The rearrangement links TRBV7-4 to TRBJ2-5, with 15 bases matching TRBD2. Trimming removed 5 bases from V and 0 bases from J; junction bases left unmatched: 7. This CDR3 region has 18 residues. The germline gives CDR1 SGHVT, CDR2 SQSDAQ. The CDR3, as DNA: TGTGCCAGCAGCCCGGGACTAGCGGGAGGAACTTACCAAGAGACCCAGTACTTC. Its protein product is CASSPGLAGGTYQETQYF.

A few counts support this clonotype. The chain recombines TRBV6-2 or TRBV6-3 with TRBJ2-7; 10 positions agree with TRBD2. The length of the CDR3 is 16 residues. Germline V CDR1 and CDR2: MNHEY, SVGEGT. Germline trimming cut 6 bases from V and 4 bases from J; bases unmatched to any gene: 12. Written as DNA, the CDR3 is TGTGCCAGCAGAGGCGCCGGGACTAGCGTAAGGTACGAGCAGTACTTC. Its translation is CASRGAGTSVRYEQYF.

This chain joins TRBV24-1 and TRBJ1-2; 9 positions agree with TRBD1. CDR3 length: 15 residues. Germline loops: CDR1 KGHDR, CDR2 SFDVKD. Trimming removed 5 bases from V and 5 bases from J; junction bases left unmatched: 8. CDR3 in DNA: TGTGCCACCAGTGGACAGGGGGAATCGAATTATGGCTACACCTTC. Amino acids: CATSGQGESNYGYTF.

This clonotype was recorded many times. Germline and junction disagree at one end, which may indicate a read error. The rearrangement joins TRBV7-2 to TRBJ2-7; 8 positions agree with TRBD2. CDR1 SGHTA and CDR2 FQGNSA come from the germline V gene. The CDR3 runs 18 residues. For the CDR3, the DNA is TGTGCCAGCAGCCTCCTTATGCCCGGGAGGGCCGACTCCTCCGAGCAGTACTTC. Translating it yields CASSLLMPGRADSSEQYF.

The V call is TRBV7-9, the J call TRBJ1-2; a weak D match, TRBD1 (6 bases). The CDR3 contains 16 residues. The germline V gene encodes CDR1 SEHNR and CDR2 FQNEAQ (reference sequence). V gave up 3 bases and J gave up 2 bases, with 16 bases separating them. The CDR3 nucleotides read TGTGCCAGCAGCTTTCCTGCACCGGGACACAACTATGGCTACACCTTC. This codes for CASSFPAPGHNYGYTF.

The chain employs TRBV10-3 and TRBJ2-1; no clear D gene. The CDR3 loop spans 14 amino acids. V was trimmed by 5 bases and J by 4 bases, leaving 12 bases between them. CDR1 and CDR2 from the germline V gene are ENHRY and SYGVKD. The CDR3 DNA is TGTGCCATCAGTCCGGACCCAAATTACAATGAGCAGTTCTTC. This codes for CAISPDPNYNEQFF.